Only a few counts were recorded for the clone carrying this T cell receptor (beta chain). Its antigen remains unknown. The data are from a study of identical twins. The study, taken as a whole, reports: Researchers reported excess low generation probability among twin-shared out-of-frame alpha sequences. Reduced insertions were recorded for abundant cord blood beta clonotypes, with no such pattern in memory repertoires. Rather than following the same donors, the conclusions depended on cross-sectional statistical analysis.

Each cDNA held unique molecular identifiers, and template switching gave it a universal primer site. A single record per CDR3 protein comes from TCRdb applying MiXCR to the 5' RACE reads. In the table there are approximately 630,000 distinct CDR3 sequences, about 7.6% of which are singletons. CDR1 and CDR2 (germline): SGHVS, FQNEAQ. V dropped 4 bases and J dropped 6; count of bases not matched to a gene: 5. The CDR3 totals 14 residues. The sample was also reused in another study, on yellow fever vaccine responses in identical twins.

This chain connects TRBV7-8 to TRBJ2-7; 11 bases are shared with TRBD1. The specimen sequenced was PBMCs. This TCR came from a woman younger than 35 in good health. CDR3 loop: CASSSTGQGVEQYF. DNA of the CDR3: TGTGCCAGCAGCTCAACGGGACAGGGGGTCGAGCAGTACTTC.